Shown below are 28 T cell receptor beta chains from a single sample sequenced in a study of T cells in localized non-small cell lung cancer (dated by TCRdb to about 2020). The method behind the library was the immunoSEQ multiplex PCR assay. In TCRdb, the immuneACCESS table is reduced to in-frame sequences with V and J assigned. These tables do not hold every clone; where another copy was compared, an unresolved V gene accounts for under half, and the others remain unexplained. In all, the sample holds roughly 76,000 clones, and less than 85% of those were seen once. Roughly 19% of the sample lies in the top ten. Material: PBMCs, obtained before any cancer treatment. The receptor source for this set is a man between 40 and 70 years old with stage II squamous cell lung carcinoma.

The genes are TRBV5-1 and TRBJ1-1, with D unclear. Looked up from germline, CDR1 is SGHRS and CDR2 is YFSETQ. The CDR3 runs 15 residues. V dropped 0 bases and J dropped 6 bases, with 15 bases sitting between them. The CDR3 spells CASSLVAVTPSEAFF. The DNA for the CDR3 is TGCGCCAGCAGCTTGGTGGCAGTTACCCCGTCTGAAGCTTTCTTT.

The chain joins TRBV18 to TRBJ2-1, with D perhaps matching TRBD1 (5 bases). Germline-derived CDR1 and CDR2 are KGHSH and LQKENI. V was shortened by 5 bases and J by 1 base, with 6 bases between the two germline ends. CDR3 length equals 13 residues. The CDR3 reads CASSDSSYNEQFF. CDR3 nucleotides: TGTGCCAGCTCAGACAGTTCCTACAATGAGCAGTTCTTC.

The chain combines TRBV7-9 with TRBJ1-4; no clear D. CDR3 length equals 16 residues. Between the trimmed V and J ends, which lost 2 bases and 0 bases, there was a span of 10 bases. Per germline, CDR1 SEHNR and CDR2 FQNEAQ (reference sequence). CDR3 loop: CASSLTGVATNEKLFF. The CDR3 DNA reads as TGTGCCAGCAGCTTAACCGGGGTCGCAACTAATGAAAAACTGTTTTTT.

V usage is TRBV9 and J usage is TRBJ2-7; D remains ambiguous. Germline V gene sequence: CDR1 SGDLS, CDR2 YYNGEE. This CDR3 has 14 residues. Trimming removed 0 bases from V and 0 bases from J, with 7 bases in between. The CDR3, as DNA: TGTGCCAGCAGCGTAGCGGCGAGCTCCTACGAGCAGTACTTC. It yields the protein CASSVAASSYEQYF.

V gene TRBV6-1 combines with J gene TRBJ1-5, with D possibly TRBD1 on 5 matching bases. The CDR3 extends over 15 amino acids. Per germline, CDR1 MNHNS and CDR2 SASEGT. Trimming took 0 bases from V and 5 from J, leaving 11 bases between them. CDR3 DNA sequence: TGTGCCAGCAGTGAAGCGGATGGGGCCTATCAGCCCCAGCATTTT. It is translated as CASSEADGAYQPQHF.

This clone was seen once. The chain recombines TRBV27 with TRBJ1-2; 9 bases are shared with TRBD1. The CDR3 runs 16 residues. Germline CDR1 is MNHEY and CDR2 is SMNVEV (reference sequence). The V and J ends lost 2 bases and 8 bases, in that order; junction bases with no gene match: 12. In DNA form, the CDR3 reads TGTGCCAGCAGTTTAAACAGGGGGCTGGGCTTGCAAGGCTACACCTTC. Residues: CASSLNRGLGLQGYTF.

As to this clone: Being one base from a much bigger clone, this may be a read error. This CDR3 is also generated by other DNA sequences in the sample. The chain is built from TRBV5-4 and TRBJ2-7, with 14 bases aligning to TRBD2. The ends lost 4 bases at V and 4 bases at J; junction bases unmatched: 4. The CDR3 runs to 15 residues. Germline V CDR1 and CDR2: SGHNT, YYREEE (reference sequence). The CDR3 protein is CASSLTSGGAYEQYF. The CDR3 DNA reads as TGTGCCAGCAGCCTGACTAGCGGGGGGGCTTACGAGCAGTACTTC.

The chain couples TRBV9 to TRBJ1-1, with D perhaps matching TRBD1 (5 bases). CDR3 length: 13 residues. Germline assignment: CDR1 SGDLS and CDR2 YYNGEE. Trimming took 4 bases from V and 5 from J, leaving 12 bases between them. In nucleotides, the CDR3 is TGTGCCAGCAGCCGCCCGGGGGGGACTGAAGCTTTCTTT. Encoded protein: CASSRPGGTEAFF.

The CDR3 DNA reads TGTGCCAGCAGTTTGAAGGGCTTCTATGGCTACACCTTC. It codes for CASSLKGFYGYTF. V is TRBV28 and J is TRBJ1-2; no firm D call. V gave up 3 bases and J gave up 4 bases, with 9 bases separating them. CDR1 and CDR2 from the germline V gene are MDHEN and SYDVKM. This CDR3 spans 13 amino acids.

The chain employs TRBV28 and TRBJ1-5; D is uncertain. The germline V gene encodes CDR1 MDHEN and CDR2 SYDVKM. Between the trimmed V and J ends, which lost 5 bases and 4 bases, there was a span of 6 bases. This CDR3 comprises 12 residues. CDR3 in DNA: TGTGCCAGCAGTATGGGAAATCAGCCCCAGCATTTT. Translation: CASSMGNQPQHF.

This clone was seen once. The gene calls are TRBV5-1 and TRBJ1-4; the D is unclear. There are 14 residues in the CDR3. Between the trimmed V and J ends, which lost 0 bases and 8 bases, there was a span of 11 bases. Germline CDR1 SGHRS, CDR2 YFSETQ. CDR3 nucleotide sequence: TGCGCCAGCAGCTTGGGGCAAGGAGGAGAAAAACTGTTTTTT. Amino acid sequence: CASSLGQGGEKLFF.

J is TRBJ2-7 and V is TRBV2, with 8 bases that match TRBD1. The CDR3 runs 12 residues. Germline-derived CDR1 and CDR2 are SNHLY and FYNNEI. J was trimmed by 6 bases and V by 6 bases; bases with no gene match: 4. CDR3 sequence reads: CASRRTGSEQYF. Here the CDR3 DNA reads TGTGCCAGCAGGCGGACAGGGTCCGAGCAGTACTTC.

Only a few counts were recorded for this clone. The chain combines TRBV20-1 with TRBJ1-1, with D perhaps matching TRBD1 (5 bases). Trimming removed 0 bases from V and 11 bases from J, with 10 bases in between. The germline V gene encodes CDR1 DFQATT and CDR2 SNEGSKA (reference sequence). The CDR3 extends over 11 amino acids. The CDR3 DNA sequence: TGCAGTGCTAGAGACCGACCAGGGGCTTTCTTT. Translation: CSARDRPGAFF.

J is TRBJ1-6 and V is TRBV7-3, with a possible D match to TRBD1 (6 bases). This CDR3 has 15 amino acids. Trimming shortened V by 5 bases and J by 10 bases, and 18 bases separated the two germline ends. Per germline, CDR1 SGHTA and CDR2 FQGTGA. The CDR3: CASSMSGQSSSPLHF. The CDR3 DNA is TGTGCCAGCAGCATGAGCGGACAGTCATCGTCACCCCTCCACTTT.

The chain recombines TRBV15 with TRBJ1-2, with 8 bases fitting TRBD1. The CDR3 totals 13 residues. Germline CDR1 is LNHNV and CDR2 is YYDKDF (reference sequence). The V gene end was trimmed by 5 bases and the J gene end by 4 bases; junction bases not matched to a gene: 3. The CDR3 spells CATSLQGAYGYTF. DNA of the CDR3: TGTGCCACCAGCCTCCAGGGGGCCTATGGCTACACCTTC.

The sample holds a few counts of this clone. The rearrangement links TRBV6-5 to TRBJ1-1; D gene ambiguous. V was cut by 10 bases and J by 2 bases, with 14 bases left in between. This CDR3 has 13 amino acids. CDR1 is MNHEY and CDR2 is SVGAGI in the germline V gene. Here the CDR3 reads CAKTPSYNTEAFF. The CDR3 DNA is TGTGCCAAAACCCCCAGCTACAACACTGAAGCTTTCTTT.

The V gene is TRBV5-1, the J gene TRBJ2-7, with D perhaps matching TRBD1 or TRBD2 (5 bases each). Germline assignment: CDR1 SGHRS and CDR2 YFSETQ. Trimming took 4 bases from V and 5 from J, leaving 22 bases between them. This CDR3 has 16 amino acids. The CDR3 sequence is CASSPLGTEGPDEQYF. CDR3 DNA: TGCGCCAGCAGCCCCCTCGGGACCGAAGGGCCTGACGAGCAGTACTTC.

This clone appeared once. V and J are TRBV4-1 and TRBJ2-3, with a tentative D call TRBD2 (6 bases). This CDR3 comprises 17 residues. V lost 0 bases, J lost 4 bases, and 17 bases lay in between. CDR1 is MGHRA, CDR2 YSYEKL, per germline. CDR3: CASSQDLGLGGADTQYF. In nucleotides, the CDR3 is TGCGCCAGCAGCCAAGATCTGGGCCTAGGCGGGGCAGATACGCAGTATTTT.

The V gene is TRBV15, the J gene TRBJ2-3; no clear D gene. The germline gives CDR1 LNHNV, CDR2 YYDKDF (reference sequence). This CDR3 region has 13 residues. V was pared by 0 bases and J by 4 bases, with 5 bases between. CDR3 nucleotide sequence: TGTGCCACCAGCAGAGATCCGGCAGATACGCAGTATTTT. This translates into CATSRDPADTQYF.

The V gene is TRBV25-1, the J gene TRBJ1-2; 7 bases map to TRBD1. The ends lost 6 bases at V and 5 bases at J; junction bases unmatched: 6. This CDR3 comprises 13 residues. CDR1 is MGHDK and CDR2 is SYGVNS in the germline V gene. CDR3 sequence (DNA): TGTGCCAGCAGGGACGACAGGGCTTATGGCTACACCTTC. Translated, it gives CASRDDRAYGYTF.

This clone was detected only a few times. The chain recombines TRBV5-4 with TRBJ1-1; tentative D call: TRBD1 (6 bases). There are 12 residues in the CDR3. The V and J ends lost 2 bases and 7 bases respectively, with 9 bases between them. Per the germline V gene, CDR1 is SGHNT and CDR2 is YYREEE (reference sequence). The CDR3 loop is CASSLTGSEAFF. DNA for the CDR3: TGTGCCAGCAGCTTAACAGGGAGTGAAGCTTTCTTT.

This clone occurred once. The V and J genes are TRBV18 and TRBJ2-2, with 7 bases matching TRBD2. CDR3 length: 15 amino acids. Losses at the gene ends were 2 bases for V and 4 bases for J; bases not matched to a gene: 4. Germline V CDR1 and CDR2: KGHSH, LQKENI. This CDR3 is CASSPSGGSTGELFF. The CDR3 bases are TGTGCCAGCTCACCATCGGGCGGGAGCACCGGGGAGCTGTTTTTT.

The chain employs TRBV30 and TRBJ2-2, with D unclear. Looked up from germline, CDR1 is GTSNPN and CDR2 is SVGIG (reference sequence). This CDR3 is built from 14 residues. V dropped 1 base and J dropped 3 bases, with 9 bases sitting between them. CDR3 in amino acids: CAWSGILDTGELFF. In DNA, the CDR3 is TGTGCCTGGAGTGGGATTTTGGACACCGGGGAGCTGTTTTTT.

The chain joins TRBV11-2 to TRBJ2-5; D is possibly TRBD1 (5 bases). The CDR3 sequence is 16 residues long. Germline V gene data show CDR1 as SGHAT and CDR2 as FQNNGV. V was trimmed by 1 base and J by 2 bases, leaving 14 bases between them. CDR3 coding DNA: TGTGCCAGCAGCTTAGCACAGGCGAGGCGGCAAGAGACCCAGTACTTC. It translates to CASSLAQARRQETQYF.

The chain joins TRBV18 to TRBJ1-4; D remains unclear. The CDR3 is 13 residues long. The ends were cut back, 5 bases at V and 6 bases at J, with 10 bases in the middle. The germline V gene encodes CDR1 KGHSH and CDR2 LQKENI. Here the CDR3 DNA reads TGTGCCAGCTCAAAGAGTCAAGATGAAAAACTGTTTTTT. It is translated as CASSKSQDEKLFF. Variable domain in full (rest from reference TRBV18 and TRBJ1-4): NAGVMQNPRHLVRRRGQEARLRCSPMKGHSHVYWYRQLPEEGLKFMVYLQKENIIDESGMPKERFSAEFPKEGPSILRIQQVVRGDSAAYFCASSKSQDEKLFFGSGTQLSVL.

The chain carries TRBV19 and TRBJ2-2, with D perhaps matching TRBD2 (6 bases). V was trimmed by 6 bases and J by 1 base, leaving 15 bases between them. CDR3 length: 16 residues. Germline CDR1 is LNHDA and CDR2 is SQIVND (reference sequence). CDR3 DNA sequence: TGTGCCAGTAGCTTGCGGGGCCGGGGGAACACCGGGGAGCTGTTTTTT. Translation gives CASSLRGRGNTGELFF.

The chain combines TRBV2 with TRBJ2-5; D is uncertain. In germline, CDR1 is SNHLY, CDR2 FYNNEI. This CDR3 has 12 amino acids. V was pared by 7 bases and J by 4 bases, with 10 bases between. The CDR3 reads CASIVRAETQYF. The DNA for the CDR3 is TGTGCCAGCATAGTCCGAGCAGAGACCCAGTACTTC.

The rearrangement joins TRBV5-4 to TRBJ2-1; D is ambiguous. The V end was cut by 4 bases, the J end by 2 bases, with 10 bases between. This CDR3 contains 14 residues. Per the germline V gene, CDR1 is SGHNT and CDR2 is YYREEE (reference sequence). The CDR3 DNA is TGTGCCAGCAGCCCCGCCAGCGCCTACAATGAGCAGTTCTTC. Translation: CASSPASAYNEQFF.